The entry below gives a single TCR beta chain sequence along with its context. The target antigen is unknown. The data belong to a study of OX40 agonist ivuxolimab in advanced cancers. Whole-study context: Ivuxolimab, an antibody acting as an agonist of OX40 (CD134), was used to treat patients. Patients receiving dose escalation had hepatocellular carcinoma, melanoma, renal cell or head and neck cancer. The study, taken as a whole, reports: Partial responders at 0.1-3.0 mg/kg showed near-lowest clonal expansion.

Assay: immunoSEQ multiplex PCR; the TCRdb copy retains only in-frame clones and omits some. This repertoire shows some 80,000 clones, around nine tenths found once; its top ten account for approximately 4.8%. This CDR3 is built from 13 residues. Germline CDR1 is SGHNT and CDR2 is YENEEA. Trimming took 5 bases from V and 5 from J, leaving 12 bases between them. Sequencing used CD4+ or CD8+ T cells sorted from blood, obtained in a trial of the OX40 agonist ivuxolimab. This clonotype was obtained from an adult with an advanced solid tumor such as melanoma, head and neck, liver or kidney cancer. The chain employs TRBV11-3 and TRBJ1-1; D possibly corresponds to TRBD1 (6 bases). The CDR3 here is CASSEGGRTEAFF. In DNA form, the CDR3 reads TGTGCCAGCAGCGAGGGGGGTAGAACTGAAGCTTTCTTT.